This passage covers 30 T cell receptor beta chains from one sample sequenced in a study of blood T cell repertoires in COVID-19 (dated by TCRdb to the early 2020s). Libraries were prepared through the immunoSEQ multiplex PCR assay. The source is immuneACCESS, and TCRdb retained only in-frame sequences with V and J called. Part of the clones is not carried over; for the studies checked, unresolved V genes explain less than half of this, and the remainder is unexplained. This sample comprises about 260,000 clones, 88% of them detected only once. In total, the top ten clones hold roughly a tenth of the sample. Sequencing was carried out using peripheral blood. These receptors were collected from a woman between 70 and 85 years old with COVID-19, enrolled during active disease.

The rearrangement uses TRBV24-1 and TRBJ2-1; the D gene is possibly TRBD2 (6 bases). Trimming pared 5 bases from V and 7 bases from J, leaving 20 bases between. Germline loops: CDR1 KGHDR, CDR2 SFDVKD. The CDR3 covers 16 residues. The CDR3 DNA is TGTGCCACCAGTGGGAGGGACTCCGGGAGCGGGAATGAGCAGTTCTTC. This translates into CATSGRDSGSGNEQFF.

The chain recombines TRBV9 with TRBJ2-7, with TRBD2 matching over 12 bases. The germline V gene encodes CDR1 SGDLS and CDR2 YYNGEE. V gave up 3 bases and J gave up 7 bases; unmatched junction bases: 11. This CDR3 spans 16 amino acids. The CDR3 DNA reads TGTGCCAGCAGCGCCTACAGGACTAGCGGGGTTCGGGAGCAGTACTTC. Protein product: CASSAYRTSGVREQYF.

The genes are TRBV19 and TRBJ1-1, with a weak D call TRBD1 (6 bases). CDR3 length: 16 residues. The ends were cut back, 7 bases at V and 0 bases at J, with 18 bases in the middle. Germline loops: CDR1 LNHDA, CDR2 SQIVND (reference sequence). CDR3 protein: CASNDRLLPMNTEAFF. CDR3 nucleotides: TGTGCCAGTAATGACAGGCTTCTACCTATGAACACTGAAGCTTTCTTT.

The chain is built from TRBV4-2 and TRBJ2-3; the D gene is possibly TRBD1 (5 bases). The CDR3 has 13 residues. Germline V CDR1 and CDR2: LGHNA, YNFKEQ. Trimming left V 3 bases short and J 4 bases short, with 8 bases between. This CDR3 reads CASSHDRADTQYF. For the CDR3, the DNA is TGTGCCAGCAGCCATGACAGAGCAGATACGCAGTATTTT.

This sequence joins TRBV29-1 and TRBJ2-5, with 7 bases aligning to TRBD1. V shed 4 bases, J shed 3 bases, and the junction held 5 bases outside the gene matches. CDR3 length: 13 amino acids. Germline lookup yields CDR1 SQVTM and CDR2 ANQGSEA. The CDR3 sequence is CSVARQGKETQYF. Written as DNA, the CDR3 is TGCAGCGTTGCCCGACAGGGTAAAGAGACCCAGTACTTC.

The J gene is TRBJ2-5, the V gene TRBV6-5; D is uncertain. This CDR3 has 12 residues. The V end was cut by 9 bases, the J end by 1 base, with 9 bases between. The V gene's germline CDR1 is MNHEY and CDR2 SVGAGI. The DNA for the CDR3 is TGTGCCAGTTTACAGATCCAAGAGACCCAGTACTTC. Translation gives CASLQIQETQYF.

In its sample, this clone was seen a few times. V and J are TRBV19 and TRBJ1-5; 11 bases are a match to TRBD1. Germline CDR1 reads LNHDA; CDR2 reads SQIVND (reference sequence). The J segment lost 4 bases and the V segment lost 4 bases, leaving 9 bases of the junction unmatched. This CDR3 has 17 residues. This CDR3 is CASSTWTGGIGNQPQHF. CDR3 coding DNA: TGTGCCAGTAGTACTTGGACAGGGGGCATCGGGAATCAGCCCCAGCATTTT.

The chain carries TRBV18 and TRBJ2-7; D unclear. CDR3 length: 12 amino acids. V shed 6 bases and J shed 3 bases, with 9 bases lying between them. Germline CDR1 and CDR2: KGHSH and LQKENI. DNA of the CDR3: TGTGCCAGCTCCCCCACTGACTACGAGCAGTACTTC. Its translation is CASSPTDYEQYF.

This CDR3 is CATAGNRETNNYGYTF. CDR3 in DNA: TGTGCCACCGCTGGCAACCGGGAGACTAATAACTATGGCTACACCTTC. V is TRBV19 and J is TRBJ1-2; D gene unclear. This CDR3 region has 16 residues. V was pared by 10 bases and J by 1 base, with 22 bases between. Germline lookup yields CDR1 LNHDA and CDR2 SQIVND (reference sequence).

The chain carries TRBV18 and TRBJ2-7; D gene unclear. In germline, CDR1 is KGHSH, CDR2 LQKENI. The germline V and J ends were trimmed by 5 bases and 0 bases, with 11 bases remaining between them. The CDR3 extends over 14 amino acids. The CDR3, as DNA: TGTGCCAGCTCATCTCAGGTGAACTCCTACGAGCAGTACTTC. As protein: CASSSQVNSYEQYF. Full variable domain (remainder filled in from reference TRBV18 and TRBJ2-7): NAGVMQNPRHLVRRRGQEARLRCSPMKGHSHVYWYRQLPEEGLKFMVYLQKENIIDESGMPKERFSAEFPKEGPSILRIQQVVRGDSAAYFCASSSQVNSYEQYFGPGTRLTVT.

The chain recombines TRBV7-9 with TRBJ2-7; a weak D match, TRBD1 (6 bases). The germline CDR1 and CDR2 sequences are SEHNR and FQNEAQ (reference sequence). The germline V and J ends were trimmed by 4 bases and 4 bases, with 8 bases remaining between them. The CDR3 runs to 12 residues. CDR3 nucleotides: TGTGCCAGCAGCTCCAGGGGATACGAGCAGTACTTC. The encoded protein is CASSSRGYEQYF.

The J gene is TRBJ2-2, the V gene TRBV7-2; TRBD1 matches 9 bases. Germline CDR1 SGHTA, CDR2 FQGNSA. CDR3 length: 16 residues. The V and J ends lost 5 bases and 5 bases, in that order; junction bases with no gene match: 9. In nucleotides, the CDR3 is TGTGCCAGCAGCCCACCGGGACAGGGAGAGACCGGGGAGCTGTTTTTT. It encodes CASSPPGQGETGELFF. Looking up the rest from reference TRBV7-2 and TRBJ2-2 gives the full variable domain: GAGVSQSPSNKVTEKGKDVELRCDPISGHTALYWYRQSLGQGLEFLIYFQGNSAPDKSGLPSDRFSAERTGGSVSTLTIQRTQQEDSAVYLCASSPPGQGETGELFFGEGSRLTVL.

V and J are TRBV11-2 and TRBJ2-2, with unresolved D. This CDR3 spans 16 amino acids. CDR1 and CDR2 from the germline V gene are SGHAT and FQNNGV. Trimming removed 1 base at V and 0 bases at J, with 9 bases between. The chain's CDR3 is CASSLAQFANTGELFF. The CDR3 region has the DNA TGTGCCAGCAGCTTAGCACAGTTCGCGAACACCGGGGAGCTGTTTTTT.

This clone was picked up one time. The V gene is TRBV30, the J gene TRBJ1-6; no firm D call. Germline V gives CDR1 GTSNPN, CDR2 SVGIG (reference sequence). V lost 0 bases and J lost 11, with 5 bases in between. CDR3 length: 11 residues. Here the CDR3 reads CAWSVQAPLHF. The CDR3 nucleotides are TGTGCCTGGAGTGTTCAGGCACCCCTCCACTTT.

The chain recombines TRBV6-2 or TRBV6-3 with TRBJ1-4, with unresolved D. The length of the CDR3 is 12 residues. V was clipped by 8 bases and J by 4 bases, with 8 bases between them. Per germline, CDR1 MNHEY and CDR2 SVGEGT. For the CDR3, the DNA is TGTGCCAGCGGCCCCTATAATGAAAAACTGTTTTTT. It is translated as CASGPYNEKLFF.

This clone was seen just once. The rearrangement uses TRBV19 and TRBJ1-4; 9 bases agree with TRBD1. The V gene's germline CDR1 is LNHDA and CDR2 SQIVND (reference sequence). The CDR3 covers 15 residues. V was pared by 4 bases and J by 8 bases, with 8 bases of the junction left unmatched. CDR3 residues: CASSNLGQGGEKLFF. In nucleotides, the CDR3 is TGTGCCAGTAGTAACCTGGGACAGGGCGGCGAAAAACTGTTTTTT.

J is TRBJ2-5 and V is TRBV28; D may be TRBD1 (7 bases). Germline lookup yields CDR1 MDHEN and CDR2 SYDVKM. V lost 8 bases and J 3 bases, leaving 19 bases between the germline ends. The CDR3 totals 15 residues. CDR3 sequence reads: CASQGAGQLKETQYF. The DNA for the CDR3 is TGTGCCAGCCAAGGCGCGGGACAGCTGAAAGAGACCCAGTACTTC.

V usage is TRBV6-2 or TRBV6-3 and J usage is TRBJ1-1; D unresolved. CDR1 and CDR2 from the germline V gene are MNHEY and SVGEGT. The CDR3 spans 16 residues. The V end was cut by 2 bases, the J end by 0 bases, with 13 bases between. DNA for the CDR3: TGTGCCAGCAGTTACGGGCCAACATTTATGAACACTGAAGCTTTCTTT. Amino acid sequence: CASSYGPTFMNTEAFF.

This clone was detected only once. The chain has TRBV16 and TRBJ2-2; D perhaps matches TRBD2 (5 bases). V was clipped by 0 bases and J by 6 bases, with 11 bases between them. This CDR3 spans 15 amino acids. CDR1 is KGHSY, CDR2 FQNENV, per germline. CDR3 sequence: CASSQSRRAPGELFF. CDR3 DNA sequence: TGTGCCAGCAGCCAATCGCGGCGGGCCCCCGGGGAGCTGTTTTTT.

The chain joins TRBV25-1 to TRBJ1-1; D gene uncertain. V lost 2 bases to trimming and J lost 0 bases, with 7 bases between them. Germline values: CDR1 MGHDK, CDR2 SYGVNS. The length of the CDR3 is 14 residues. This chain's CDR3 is CASSETGMNTEAFF. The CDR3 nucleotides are TGTGCCAGCAGTGAAACGGGGATGAACACTGAAGCTTTCTTT.

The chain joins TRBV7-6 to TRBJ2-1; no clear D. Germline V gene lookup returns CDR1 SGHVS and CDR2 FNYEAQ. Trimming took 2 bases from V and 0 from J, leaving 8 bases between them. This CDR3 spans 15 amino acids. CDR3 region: CASSLLGSSYNEQFF. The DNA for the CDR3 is TGTGCCAGCAGCTTACTGGGCAGCTCCTACAATGAGCAGTTCTTC.

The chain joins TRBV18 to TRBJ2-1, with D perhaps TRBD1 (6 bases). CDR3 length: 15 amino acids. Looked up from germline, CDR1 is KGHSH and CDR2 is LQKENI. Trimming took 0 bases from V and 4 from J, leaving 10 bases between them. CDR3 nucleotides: TGTGCCAGCTCACCACCGGGGACACGATACAATGAGCAGTTCTTC. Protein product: CASSPPGTRYNEQFF. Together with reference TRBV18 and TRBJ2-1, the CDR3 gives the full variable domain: NAGVMQNPRHLVRRRGQEARLRCSPMKGHSHVYWYRQLPEEGLKFMVYLQKENIIDESGMPKERFSAEFPKEGPSILRIQQVVRGDSAAYFCASSPPGTRYNEQFFGPGTRLTVL.

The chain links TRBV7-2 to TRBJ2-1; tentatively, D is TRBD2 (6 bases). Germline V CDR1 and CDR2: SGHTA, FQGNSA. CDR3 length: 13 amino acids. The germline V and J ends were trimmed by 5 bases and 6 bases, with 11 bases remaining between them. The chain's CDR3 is CASSGGTINEQFF. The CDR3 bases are TGTGCCAGCAGCGGCGGGACGATCAATGAGCAGTTCTTC.

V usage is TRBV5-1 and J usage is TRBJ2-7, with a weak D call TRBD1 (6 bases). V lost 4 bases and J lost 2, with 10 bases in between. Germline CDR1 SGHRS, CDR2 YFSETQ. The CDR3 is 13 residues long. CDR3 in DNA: TGCGCCAGCAGCCTGACAGGAACCTACGAGCAGTACTTC. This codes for CASSLTGTYEQYF.

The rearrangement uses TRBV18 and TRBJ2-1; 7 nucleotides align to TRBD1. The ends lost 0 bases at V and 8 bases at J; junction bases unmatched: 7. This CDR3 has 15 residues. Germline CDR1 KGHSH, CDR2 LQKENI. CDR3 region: CASSPPSTGADEQFF. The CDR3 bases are TGTGCCAGCTCACCACCGAGCACAGGGGCTGATGAGCAGTTCTTC.

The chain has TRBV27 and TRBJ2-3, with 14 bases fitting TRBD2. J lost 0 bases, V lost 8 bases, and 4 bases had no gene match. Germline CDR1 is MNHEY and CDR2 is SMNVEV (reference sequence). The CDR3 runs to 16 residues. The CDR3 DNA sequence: TGTGCCAGCGGGGGACTAGCGGGAGTTAGCACAGATACGCAGTATTTT. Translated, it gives CASGGLAGVSTDTQYF.

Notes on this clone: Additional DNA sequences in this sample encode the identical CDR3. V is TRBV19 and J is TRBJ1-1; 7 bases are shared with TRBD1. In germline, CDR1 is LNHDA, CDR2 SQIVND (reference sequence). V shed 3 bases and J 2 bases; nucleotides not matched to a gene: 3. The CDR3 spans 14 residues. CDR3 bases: TGTGCCAGTAGTATGGGACAGAGAAACACTGAAGCTTTCTTT. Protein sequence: CASSMGQRNTEAFF.

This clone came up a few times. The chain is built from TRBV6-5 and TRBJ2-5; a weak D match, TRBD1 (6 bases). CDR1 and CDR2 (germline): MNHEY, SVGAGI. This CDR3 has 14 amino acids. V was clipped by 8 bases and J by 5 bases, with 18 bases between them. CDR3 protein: CASQGQGILETQYF. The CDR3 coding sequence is TGTGCCAGCCAAGGTCAGGGGATATTGGAGACCCAGTACTTC.

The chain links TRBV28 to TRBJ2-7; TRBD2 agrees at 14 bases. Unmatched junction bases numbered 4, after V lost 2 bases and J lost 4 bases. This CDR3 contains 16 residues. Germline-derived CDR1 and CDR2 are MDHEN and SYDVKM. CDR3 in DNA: TGTGCCAGCAGTTTAATCGGGACTAGCGGGAGATACGAGCAGTACTTC. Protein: CASSLIGTSGRYEQYF.

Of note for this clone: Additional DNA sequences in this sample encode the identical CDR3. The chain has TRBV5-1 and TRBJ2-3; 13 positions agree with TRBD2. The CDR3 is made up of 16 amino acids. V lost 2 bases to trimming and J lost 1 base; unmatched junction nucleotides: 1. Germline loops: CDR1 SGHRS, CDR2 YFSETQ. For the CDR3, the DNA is TGCGCCAGCAGCTTAACTAGCGGGAGGGGCACAGATACGCAGTATTTT. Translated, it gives CASSLTSGRGTDTQYF.